The 25 T cell receptor beta chains below come from one sample, sequenced in a study of molecular identifiers for immune sequencing clone quantification. TCRdb re-analysed the PCR reads in MiXCR, keeping a single row per CDR3 protein. The sample has tens of thousands of distinct CDR3 sequences, about 23% seen once; the top ten hold approximately 0.78%. The specimen was naive CD8+ T cells from blood, with Jurkat cell RNA spiked in. The subset was: FACS-sorted CD8+CD4-CCR7+CD45RA+ naive T cells. The origin of the receptors is a human donor in good health. Some libraries in this study had Jurkat cell RNA spiked in.

Remarks on this clonotype: A read error may explain this, as a much larger clone is one base away. The V and J genes are TRBV7-8 and TRBJ2-3, with D possibly being TRBD2 (7 bases). This CDR3 contains 18 residues. With 0 bases removed from V and 3 bases from J, the gap between germline ends came to 19 bases. The germline CDR1 and CDR2 sequences are SGHVS and FQNEAQ. This chain's CDR3 is CASSLARFRGARTDTQYF. CDR3 bases: TGTGCCAGCAGCTTAGCACGTTTTCGGGGGGCGCGGACAGATACGCAGTATTTT.

This clonotype was seen ten or more times. This rearrangement joins TRBV7-6 to TRBJ2-3, with D maybe TRBD1 (6 bases). The CDR3 sequence is 15 residues long. V dropped 3 bases and J dropped 1 base, with 11 bases sitting between them. CDR1 SGHVS and CDR2 FNYEAQ come from the germline V gene. CDR3 bases: TGTGCCAGCAGCTTCGGACAGTTCGGCACAGATACGCAGTATTTT. It yields the protein CASSFGQFGTDTQYF.

This chain's CDR3 is CASSRLTGGTDTQYF. In DNA form, the CDR3 reads TGCGCCAGCAGCCGTCTTACGGGGGGCACAGATACGCAGTATTTT. The chain has TRBV4-3 and TRBJ2-3, with D maybe TRBD2 (6 bases). Germline V gives CDR1 LGHNA, CDR2 YSLEER. V lost 4 bases and J lost 1, with 12 bases in between. The CDR3 covers 15 residues.

This clonotype was seen many times. This chain links TRBV27 with TRBJ2-6; D is ambiguous. This CDR3 is 16 amino acids long. Germline V gene data show CDR1 as MNHEY and CDR2 as SMNVEV (reference sequence). V gave up 3 bases and J gave up 4 bases, with 13 bases separating them. The CDR3 DNA follows: TGTGCCAGCAGTTTCATAATTCCTGCCGGGGCCAACGTCCTGACTTTC. Translation gives CASSFIIPAGANVLTF.

The rearrangement joins TRBV9 to TRBJ1-1, with unresolved D. CDR3 size: 14 residues. V lost 0 bases, J lost 1 base, and 7 bases lay in between. CDR1 is SGDLS and CDR2 is YYNGEE in the germline V gene. The DNA of the CDR3 is TGTGCCAGCAGCGTAGGAGCAAGGAACACTGAAGCTTTCTTT. Protein product: CASSVGARNTEAFF.

Worth noting for this clonotype: This may stem from a read error, because a much larger clone lies one nucleotide away. The rearrangement links TRBV28 to TRBJ2-3; perhaps TRBD2 as D (5 bases). Germline V CDR1 and CDR2: MDHEN, SYDVKM. The CDR3 is 14 amino acids. The V end was cut by 6 bases, the J end by 3 bases, with 13 bases between. The CDR3 spells CASRRDGVTDTQYF. For the CDR3, the DNA is TGTGCCAGCAGACGCGACGGGGTAACAGATACGCAGTATTTT.

This clonotype showed up just a few times. The V call is TRBV12-3 or TRBV12-4, the J call TRBJ1-2; D is unresolved. The length of the CDR3 is 13 residues. The V end lost 5 bases, the J end lost 6 bases, and 13 bases lay between the germline ends. The CDR3: CASSRPGSDGYTF. Here the CDR3 DNA reads TGTGCCAGCAGTCGCCCGGGGTCAGATGGCTACACCTTC.

This clonotype was seen repeatedly, ten times or more. The rearrangement uses TRBV13 and TRBJ2-5, with 7 bases fitting TRBD1. The germline V gene has CDR1 PRHDT and CDR2 FYEKMQ (reference sequence). V shed 4 bases and J 3 bases; nucleotides not matched to a gene: 11. The CDR3 sequence is 16 residues long. The DNA for the CDR3 is TGTGCCAGCAGCTCACTGACAGGGCCTCTGGAAGAGACCCAGTACTTC. Its protein is CASSSLTGPLEETQYF.

Many counts were recorded for this clonotype. This chain uses TRBV4-3 with TRBJ2-3, with D perhaps matching TRBD2 (7 bases). CDR1 is LGHNA and CDR2 is YSLEER in the germline V gene. V gave up 4 bases and J gave up 4 bases, with 18 bases separating them. The length of the CDR3 is 16 residues. This CDR3 reads CASSPGVGGPSDTQYF. CDR3 in DNA: TGCGCCAGCAGCCCAGGTGTGGGGGGGCCATCAGATACGCAGTATTTT.

About this clonotype itself: It may be a read error: a sequence one base away is much more abundant. The chain joins TRBV4-1 to TRBJ1-1; weak D call: TRBD1 (6 bases). V was cut by 4 bases and J by 5 bases, with 20 bases left in between. Germline CDR1 reads MGHRA; CDR2 reads YSYEKL. CDR3 length: 16 residues. The CDR3 nucleotides read TGCGCCAGCAGCCGAGATAGGAGGACAGAGTCGACTGAAGCTTTCTTT. Encoded protein: CASSRDRRTESTEAFF.

The chain carries TRBV5-6 and TRBJ1-1; D may be TRBD1 (5 bases). Germline V gene lookup returns CDR1 SGHDT and CDR2 YYEEEE. This CDR3 has 14 residues. V gave up 5 bases and J gave up 1 base, with 12 bases separating them. The CDR3 region has the DNA TGTGCCAGCAGGGAGGGACTTTGGAACACTGAAGCTTTCTTT. Translation gives CASREGLWNTEAFF.

Comment on this clonotype: A much larger clone lies one base from this, so it may be a read error. Since no conserved phenylalanine or tryptophan closes the CDR3, a read error is the likely cause. This rearrangement joins TRBV6-5 to TRBJ2-7, with 7 nucleotides matching TRBD2. CDR1 MNHEY and CDR2 SVGAGI come from the germline V gene. Trimming took 5 bases from V and 4 from J; bases not matched to a gene: 11. CDR3 size: 15 residues. The CDR3 region is CASSRGRELGYEQYS. CDR3 in DNA: TGTGCCAGCAGTAGAGGGAGGGAGCTGGGGTACGAGCAGTACTCC.

In regard to this clonotype: The junction does not match germline at one end; this may be a read error. The chain joins TRBV27 to TRBJ1-4; weak D call: TRBD1 (5 bases). Germline lookup yields CDR1 MNHEY and CDR2 SMNVEV (reference sequence). The length of the CDR3 is 14 residues. CDR3 coding DNA: TGTGCCAGCAGTTGGGACGTCAGAGATGAAAAACTGGTTTTT. Its translation: CASSWDVRDEKLVF. Using reference TRBV27 and TRBJ1-4 for the parts outside the CDR3, the full variable domain is EAQVTQNPRYLITVTGKKLTVTCSQNMNHEYMSWYRQDPGLGLRQIYYSMNVEVTDKGDVPEGYKVSRKEKRNFPLILESPSPNQTSLYFCASSWDVRDEKLVFGSGTQLSVL.

Many counts were recorded for this clonotype. CDR3 in amino acids: CASSLNTGELFF. CDR3 in DNA: TGTGCCAGCAGCTTAAATACCGGGGAGCTGTTTTTT. This chain links TRBV7-2 with TRBJ2-2, with no clear D. CDR1 and CDR2 from the germline V gene are SGHTA and FQGNSA. The CDR3 consists of 12 residues. The V and J ends lost 2 bases and 5 bases respectively, with 3 bases between them.

The V gene is TRBV7-9, the J gene TRBJ2-7; 7 bases are shared with TRBD2. Unmatched junction bases numbered 8, after V lost 5 bases and J lost 4 bases. The germline CDR1 and CDR2 sequences are SEHNR and FQNEAQ (reference sequence). This CDR3 contains 14 residues. CDR3 protein: CASSRIAGGYEQYF. The CDR3, as DNA: TGTGCCAGCAGCCGTATAGCGGGTGGTTACGAGCAGTACTTC.

This clonotype was counted between two and nine times. This rearrangement joins TRBV29-1 to TRBJ1-4, with 8 bases matching TRBD1. With V trimmed by 6 bases and J by 8 bases, 8 bases remained unmatched. The germline V gene has CDR1 SQVTM and CDR2 ANQGSEA. The length of the CDR3 is 13 residues. The CDR3 spells CSVETGVGEKLFF. In DNA, the CDR3 is TGCAGCGTAGAGACAGGGGTCGGCGAAAAACTGTTTTTT.

This clonotype was seen ten or more times. The CDR3 coding sequence is TGTGCCACCCTCAAGACAGGGGGGAACACTGAAGCTTTCTTT. Residues: CATLKTGGNTEAFF. This chain connects TRBV21-1 to TRBJ1-1; the D segment call TRBD1 is taken from the table without a DNA check. TRBV21-1 is assigned pseudogene status. The CDR3 sequence is 14 residues long.

There are a few counts of this clonotype. The CDR3 loop is CASSTRGYGADTQYF. The CDR3 nucleotides read TGTGCCAGCAGCACGCGGGGCTACGGGGCAGATACGCAGTATTTT. The chain is built from TRBV21-1 and TRBJ2-3; the D call in the table, TRBD2, was not verified against the DNA. TRBV21-1 is given as a pseudogene. The CDR3 is made up of 15 amino acids.

This clonotype was seen many times. CDR3 residues: CASSLEAGVADTQYF. Here the CDR3 DNA reads TGTGCCAGCAGCTTAGAAGCGGGAGTCGCAGATACGCAGTATTTT. The chain recombines TRBV5-6 with TRBJ2-3, with TRBD2 matching over 8 bases. CDR1 is SGHDT, CDR2 YYEEEE, per germline. Trimming at V came to 2 bases and at J to 4 bases, leaving 6 bases not matched to a gene. CDR3 length equals 15 residues.

About this clonotype itself: One end of the junction does not line up with germline, which may come from a read error. The J gene is TRBJ2-2, the V gene TRBV3-1; tentatively, D is TRBD1 or TRBD2 (5 bases each). The germline CDR1 and CDR2 sequences are LGHDT and YNNKEL (reference sequence). CDR3 length: 14 residues. The CDR3 loop reads CTSSPGPRTGELFF. The DNA of the CDR3 is TGTACCAGCAGCCCGGGACCGCGGACCGGGGAGCTGTTTTTT.

This clonotype was seen ten or more times. The chain employs TRBV12-3 or TRBV12-4 and TRBJ1-5, with D uncertain. The CDR3 totals 16 residues. V shed 0 bases and J shed 5 bases, with 14 bases lying between them. CDR3 in amino acids: CASSLALMGDYQPQHF. The DNA of the CDR3 is TGTGCCAGCAGTTTAGCGCTGATGGGCGACTATCAGCCCCAGCATTTT.

A few counts support this clonotype. The V call is TRBV4-1, the J call TRBJ1-1; D is unclear. The V end was cut by 4 bases, the J end by 1 base, with 10 bases between. The CDR3 has 14 residues. CDR1 and CDR2 from the germline V gene are MGHRA and YSYEKL. This CDR3 reads CASSPSPANTEAFF. DNA of the CDR3: TGCGCCAGCAGCCCTAGCCCAGCGAACACTGAAGCTTTCTTT.

The chain couples TRBV30 to TRBJ2-7; a possible D gene is TRBD2 (5 bases). The CDR3 is 12 residues long. The V gene lost 2 bases and the J gene lost 6 bases, with 11 bases spanning the gap. The germline V gene encodes CDR1 GTSNPN and CDR2 SVGIG (reference sequence). The DNA for the CDR3 is TGTGCCTGGAGTAGAGAGGGTGGCGAGCAGTACTTC. It translates to CAWSREGGEQYF. The full variable domain, its missing parts supplied by reference TRBV30 and TRBJ2-7, is SQTIHQWPATLVQPVGSPLSLECTVEGTSNPNLYWYRQAAGRGLQLLFYSVGIGQISSEVPQNLSASRPQDRQFILSSKKLLLSDSGFYLCAWSREGGEQYFGPGTRLTVT.

This chain joins TRBV19 and TRBJ1-5, with D possibly matching TRBD1 (5 bases). The CDR3 runs to 15 residues. CDR1 is LNHDA and CDR2 is SQIVND in the germline V gene (reference sequence). V was trimmed by 3 bases and J by 0 bases, leaving 9 bases between them. As DNA, the CDR3 is TGTGCCAGTAGTATCGCAGGGATTAGCAATCAGCCCCAGCATTTT. Its translation is CASSIAGISNQPQHF.

This clonotype turned up a few times. This chain's CDR3 is CASSLEGGVPSGNTIYF. DNA for the CDR3: TGTGCCAGCAGCTTAGAGGGTGGGGTACCCTCTGGAAACACCATATATTTT. The chain uses TRBV7-9 and TRBJ1-3, with no clear D. The CDR3 runs to 17 residues. Trimming cost V 1 base and J 0 bases, with 13 bases left between them. CDR1 is SEHNR and CDR2 is FQNEAQ in the germline V gene (reference sequence).